The 14 T cell receptor beta chains below were found in one sample sequenced in a study of T cells in Graves' hyperthyroidism and ophthalmopathy (dated by TCRdb to 2018 to 2020). The receptor library was made with multiplex PCR. TCRdb shows the sequencer as Illumina HiSeq 2000. The TCR beta CDR3 regions were amplified from the RNA transcripts. The first round of RT-PCR for the TCR CDR3 was performed with the HTBI primer set and the Qiagen OneStep RT-PCR kit. Starting from the raw public reads, TCRdb applied fastp trimming at Q25, assembled clones with MiXCR and retained in-frame beta chains. Every distinct CDR3 protein forms one entry, paired with its most common genes and DNA. This sample has more than 550,000 distinct CDR3 sequences in its table, and 17% of those were observed once. Of the sample, roughly a sixth is held by the ten largest clones. Sequenced input: blood. These receptor sequences come from a man in his fifties with Graves' hyperthyroidism.

Regarding this clonotype: One base away lies a much larger clone, so this may be a sequencing read error. The rearrangement joins TRBV3-1 to TRBJ2-1; no clear D gene. The CDR3 sequence is 16 residues long. The V end was cut by 0 bases, the J end by 12 bases, with 21 bases between. Germline values: CDR1 LGHDT, CDR2 YNNKEL (reference sequence). Written as DNA, the CDR3 is TGTGCCAGCAGCCAAGACGAGACGGACCCACCTCGCAGGCAGTTCTTC. This encodes CASSQDETDPPRRQFF.

This clonotype was seen many times. The V gene is TRBV12-3 or TRBV12-4, the J gene TRBJ1-5, with 7 bases fitting TRBD1. This CDR3 region has 13 residues. V gave up 6 bases and J gave up 4 bases; unmatched junction bases: 3. The DNA of the CDR3 is TGTGCCAGCAGCGGACAGGAAAATCAGCCCCAGCATTTT. Translated, it gives CASSGQENQPQHF.

V gene TRBV5-6 combines with J gene TRBJ2-2; D gene uncertain. Germline V gene data show CDR1 as SGHDT and CDR2 as YYEEEE. V lost 2 bases and J lost 6, with 8 bases in between. The CDR3 loop spans 13 amino acids. The CDR3 DNA reads TGTGCCAGCAGCTTTACCCGGGCCGGGGAGCTGTTTTTT. It specifies CASSFTRAGELFF.

This clonotype came up a few times. The chain couples TRBV24-1 to TRBJ1-1, with 7 positions matching TRBD1. CDR1 and CDR2 (germline): KGHDR, SFDVKD. The V gene end was trimmed by 3 bases and the J gene end by 3 bases; junction bases not matched to a gene: 3. The CDR3 consists of 14 residues. CDR3 protein: CATSDDQGDTEAFF. CDR3 bases: TGTGCCACCAGTGATGACCAGGGGGACACTGAAGCTTTCTTT.

This chain uses TRBV19 with TRBJ1-1; D is ambiguous. CDR1 is LNHDA, CDR2 SQIVND, per germline (reference sequence). The CDR3 sequence is 15 residues long. V gave up 0 bases and J gave up 1 base, with 9 bases separating them. CDR3 coding DNA: TGTGCCAGTAGTATAGAGGTTGCAGAGAACACTGAAGCTTTCTTT. Its protein product is CASSIEVAENTEAFF. The full variable domain, in which reference TRBV19 and TRBJ1-1 provide the parts outside the CDR3, is DGGITQSPKYLFRKEGQNVTLSCEQNLNHDAMYWYRQDPGQGLRLIYYSQIVNDFQKGDIAEGYSVSREKKESFPLTVTSAQKNPTAFYLCASSIEVAENTEAFFGQGTRLTVV.

The chain is built from TRBV28 and TRBJ1-5; D call uncertain. Trimming took off 7 bases at V and 5 bases at J, with 18 bases between the two ends. Germline values: CDR1 MDHEN, CDR2 SYDVKM. The CDR3 length is 15 residues. The CDR3 spells CASNFRVQLDQPQHF. CDR3 bases: TGTGCCAGCAATTTTAGAGTCCAACTTGATCAGCCCCAGCATTTT.

This clonotype was seen just once. The V call is TRBV2, the J call TRBJ2-7; D is unclear. This CDR3 is built from 14 residues. From germline, CDR1 is SNHLY and CDR2 FYNNEI. Trimming pared 1 base from V and 0 bases from J, leaving 7 bases between. Written as DNA, the CDR3 is TGTGCCAGCAGTGAAGAGGCTAGCTCCTACGAGCAGTACTTC. Its protein product is CASSEEASSYEQYF.

In regard to this clonotype: This sequence may be a read error, since a much larger clone differs from it by one base. Because the CDR3 is missing its conserved closing phenylalanine or tryptophan, this is likely a read error. The chain has TRBV20-1 and TRBJ1-6; TRBD1 matches at 8 bases. V lost 1 base and J lost 6; bases outside the gene matches: 8. CDR3 length: 16 amino acids. CDR1 is DFQATT, CDR2 SNEGSKA, per germline (reference sequence). CDR3 amino acids: CSARARWGTGNSPLHS. The CDR3 DNA reads as TGCAGTGCTAGAGCTCGGTGGGGGACAGGTAATTCACCCCTCCACTCT.

The chain employs TRBV11-2 and TRBJ1-1; D gene unclear. CDR1 and CDR2 from the germline V gene are SGHAT and FQNNGV. The V gene lost 3 bases and the J gene lost 9 bases, with 11 bases spanning the gap. The CDR3 covers 12 residues. CDR3 region: CASSLERYKAFF. In nucleotides, the CDR3 is TGTGCCAGCAGCTTGGAGCGCTATAAAGCTTTCTTT.

This clonotype was counted many times. The chain couples TRBV27 to TRBJ2-1, with D maybe TRBD1 (5 bases). V was cut by 1 base and J by 6 bases, with 10 bases left in between. The CDR3 runs 14 residues. Germline V gene sequence: CDR1 MNHEY, CDR2 SMNVEV (reference sequence). CDR3 nucleotides: TGTGCCAGCAGTTTATTTCCCAGGGTCAATGAGCAGTTCTTC. Protein product: CASSLFPRVNEQFF.

This clonotype was seen a handful of times. The V and J genes are TRBV6-1 and TRBJ1-5, with D possibly TRBD1 on 5 matching bases. With 5 bases removed from V and 7 bases from J, the gap between germline ends came to 15 bases. This CDR3 region has 14 residues. In germline, CDR1 is MNHNS, CDR2 SASEGT. The CDR3 loop is CASSSEGIGQPQHF. DNA of the CDR3: TGTGCCAGCAGTTCGGAGGGGATCGGACAGCCCCAGCATTTT.

There are many counts of this clonotype. This sequence joins TRBV5-1 and TRBJ2-1, with D possibly being TRBD1 or TRBD2 (5 bases each). V lost 2 bases and J 2 bases, leaving 11 bases between the germline ends. The CDR3 length is 15 residues. The germline gives CDR1 SGHRS, CDR2 YFSETQ. The CDR3: CASSFRQGPYNEQFF. CDR3 in DNA: TGCGCCAGCAGCTTCAGGCAGGGACCCTACAATGAGCAGTTCTTC.

V and J are TRBV5-6 and TRBJ1-3; 7 nucleotides match TRBD1. The CDR3 has 16 residues. Germline CDR1 and CDR2: SGHDT and YYEEEE. J lost 0 bases, V lost 3 bases, and 6 bases had no gene match. The CDR3 DNA is TGTGCCAGCAGCTGGGACAGAGCTCTCTCTGGAAACACCATATATTTT. It encodes CASSWDRALSGNTIYF.

At least ten counts were recorded for this clonotype. The J gene is TRBJ2-7, the V gene TRBV19, with 11 positions matching TRBD2. The CDR3 sequence is 15 residues long. Germline assignment: CDR1 LNHDA and CDR2 SQIVND (reference sequence). With V trimmed by 6 bases and J by 2 bases, 6 bases remained unmatched. Here the CDR3 reads CASSHSGLAAYEQYF. The CDR3 nucleotides read TGTGCCAGTAGCCACTCGGGACTAGCGGCCTACGAGCAGTACTTC.